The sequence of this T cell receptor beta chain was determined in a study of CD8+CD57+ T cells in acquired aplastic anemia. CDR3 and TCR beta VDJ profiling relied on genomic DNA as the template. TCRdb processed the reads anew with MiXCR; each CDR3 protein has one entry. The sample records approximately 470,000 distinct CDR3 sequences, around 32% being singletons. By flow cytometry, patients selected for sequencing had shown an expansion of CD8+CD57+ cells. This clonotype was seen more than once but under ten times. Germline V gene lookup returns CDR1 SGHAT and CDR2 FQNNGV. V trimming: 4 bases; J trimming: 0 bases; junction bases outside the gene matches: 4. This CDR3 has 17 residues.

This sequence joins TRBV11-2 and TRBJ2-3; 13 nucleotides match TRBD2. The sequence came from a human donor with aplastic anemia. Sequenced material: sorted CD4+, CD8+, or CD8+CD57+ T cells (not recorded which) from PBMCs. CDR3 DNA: TGTGCCAGCAGCTCACTAGCGGGGGGGTCTAGCACAGATACGCAGTATTTT. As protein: CASSSLAGGSSTDTQYF.